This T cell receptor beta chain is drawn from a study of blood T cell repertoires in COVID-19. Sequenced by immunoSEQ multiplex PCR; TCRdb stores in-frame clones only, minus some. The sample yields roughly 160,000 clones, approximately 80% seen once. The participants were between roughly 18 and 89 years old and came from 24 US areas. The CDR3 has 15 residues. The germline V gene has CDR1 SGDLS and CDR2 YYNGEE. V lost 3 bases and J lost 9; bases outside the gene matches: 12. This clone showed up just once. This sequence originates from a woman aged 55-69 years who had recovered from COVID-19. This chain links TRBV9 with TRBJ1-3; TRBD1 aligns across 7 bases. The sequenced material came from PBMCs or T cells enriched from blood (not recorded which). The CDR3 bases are TGTGCCAGCAGCGGCGGACAGGAGGGTGTGGGCACCATATATTTT. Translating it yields CASSGGQEGVGTIYF.